The entry below describes one TCR beta chain. Its target is not known. These data belong to a study of T-cell memory formation after mild COVID-19. Study results and limitations: While clones contracting from day 15 to 85 were balanced between CD4 and CD8, later expanders leaned CD4+.

Germline V lookup: CDR1 MNHNY, CDR2 SVGAGI (reference sequence). The CDR3 extends over 16 amino acids. Trimming at V came to 1 base and at J to 0 bases, leaving 4 bases not matched to a gene. TCRdb reprocessed the 5' RACE reads via MiXCR and lists one record per CDR3 protein. The sample holds around 250,000 distinct CDR3 sequences; roughly a tenth are singletons and the top ten take roughly a fifth. The sequence came from a man aged 18 to 29 who had mild COVID-19 (a few samples of this study predate the infection). Cell type and time point are not known. Specimen: PBMCs or a T cell subset sorted from them (not recorded which). This sequence joins TRBV6-6 and TRBJ2-7; 9 nucleotides align to TRBD2. The CDR3 here is CASSYLGGGVSYEQYF. CDR3 coding DNA: TGTGCCAGCAGTTACTTGGGCGGGGGGGTCTCCTACGAGCAGTACTTC.